The clone carrying this TCR beta chain has just a few counts. Antigen specificity is unknown. The data are from a study of beta chain features in type 1 diabetes. Blood was drawn once from each donor into heparinised tubes. The draws averaged approximately 110 mL. Using CD45RO/CCR7/CD25/CD127/CD95/CD27, CD4+ naive, central memory, regulatory and stem cell-like memory cells were sorted. Notes on the study in general: Lower insertion and higher deletion counts appeared at VDJ junctions in type 1 diabetes patients. All four CD4+ subsets of Type 1 diabetes patients contained TCRB CDR3s that were moderately but significantly shorter.

Investigators reverse transcribed all isolated RNA, so they sequenced expressed TCRB transcripts. Assay used: immunoSEQ multiplex PCR; TCRdb lists only in-frame clones, some missing. This sample has around 360,000 clones, with around 13% found just once. From germline, CDR1 is SGHDN and CDR2 FVKESK. The CDR3 has 13 amino acids. Trimming shortened V by 5 bases and J by 4 bases, and 11 bases separated the two germline ends. Input material: naive CD4+ T cells from blood. The source of this sequence is a woman in her late teens or twenties with type 1 diabetes. The chain has TRBV14 and TRBJ1-2, with D possibly TRBD1 on 6 matching bases. The CDR3 sequence: CASSAGQSYGYTF. DNA of the CDR3: TGTGCCAGCAGCGCCGGACAGAGCTATGGCTACACCTTC.